This is a list of T cell receptor beta chains from one sample in a study of CD8 T cells in Susac syndrome. TCRdb reanalysed the immunoSEQ multiplex PCR reads using MiXCR and keeps one entry per CDR3 protein. This sample yields some 100,000 distinct CDR3 sequences, of which just under 95% are seen a single time; around 0.12% belongs to the top ten. Sequencing input: CD8+ T cells from PBMCs. Source of these receptors: a human donor in good health. CDR3s include the opening cysteine and the closing phenylalanine or tryptophan. The D gene is left open where the match is weak. A row's size may be missing; if present it is once, few, many or a size class.

TRBD1 | TRBJ1-1 | . | TRBV7-2 | CASSLEETGRATEAFF | TGTGCCAGCAGCTTAGAAGAGACAGGGAGGGCGACTGAAGCTTTCTTT
. | TRBJ1-1 | . | TRBV20-1 | CSARDLRGTEAFF | TGCAGTGCTAGAGATTTGAGGGGGACTGAAGCTTTCTTT
. | TRBJ1-1 | . | TRBV4-1 | CASSQRGTGNTEAFF | TGCGCCAGCAGCCAGAGAGGGACCGGGAACACTGAAGCTTTCTTT
TRBD2 | TRBJ2-1 | . | TRBV9 | CASSVGTSGTRWNEQFF | TGTGCCAGCAGCGTTGGGACTAGCGGGACGCGGTGGAATGAGCAGTTCTTC
TRBD1 | TRBJ2-7 | . | TRBV15 | CATSSAGTGPGEEQYF | TGTGCCACCAGCTCGGCCGGGACAGGCCCCGGGGAAGAGCAGTACTTC
. | TRBJ1-3 | . | TRBV4-3 | CASSQEATASSGNTIYF | TGCGCCAGCAGCCAAGAGGCGACAGCGAGCTCTGGAAACACCATATATTTT
TRBD2 | TRBJ2-3 | . | TRBV20-1 | CSAGGERGRSDTQYF | TGCAGTGCTGGGGGGGAGCGGGGGCGGTCAGATACGCAGTATTTT
. | TRBJ1-6 | once | TRBV27 | CASSAEGDSPLHF | TGTGCCAGCAGCGCTGAGGGGGATTCACCCCTCCACTTT
. | TRBJ2-3 | . | TRBV4-3 | CASSQSFAFEDTQYF | TGCGCCAGCAGCCAATCATTTGCCTTCGAGGATACGCAGTATTTT
TRBD1 | TRBJ2-1 | once | TRBV24-1 | CATSDQTGGLLSEQFF | TGTGCCACCAGTGACCAGACAGGGGGGCTTCTAAGTGAGCAGTTCTTC
. | TRBJ1-4 | once | TRBV4-1 | CASSRREGAYEKLFF | TGCGCCAGCAGCCGGCGGGAGGGAGCCTATGAAAAACTGTTTTTT
. | TRBJ2-5 | . | TRBV29-1 | CSVASLDGSETQYF | TGCAGCGTTGCTAGTCTTGACGGCTCGGAGACCCAGTACTTC
TRBD2 | TRBJ2-7 | . | TRBV19 | CASKGSSGPTYEQYF | TGTGCCAGTAAAGGTTCTAGCGGACCTACCTACGAGCAGTACTTC
. | TRBJ2-1 | . | TRBV4-1 | CASSQTRFGGNEQFF | TGCGCCAGCAGCCAAACAAGATTTGGGGGGAATGAGCAGTTCTTC